This TCR beta chain was recorded in a study of vaccination and CD4 T cells after COVID-19. Study in general: Two Hispanic individuals were among six male and four female convalescent patients. The peptides that stimulated the cells were overlapping spike peptides from SARS-CoV-2, HCoV-NL63, HCoV-OC43 and HCoV-229E. Study-wide results and limits: Only post-vaccination samples contained a median 86.3% of the reactive clones in convalescent patients.

Noted treatment: approximately nine-day PBMC culture with coronavirus spike peptide pools or control peptides (ViraFEST assay). From the roughly 11-day cultures, CD4+ T cells were isolated by negative selection. CDR1 and CDR2 from the germline V gene are MDHEN and SYDVKM. This CDR3 region has 14 residues. The junction had 1 base not matched to a gene; V was cut back by 5 bases and J by 0 bases. About this clonotype: Antigen unknown.

At the Johns Hopkins FTIC core, DNA taken from cultured CD4+ T cells was sequenced by way of the Oncomine TCR Beta short-read assay. Using its own MiXCR run on the PCR reads, TCRdb lists one record per CDR3 protein. The sample consists of about 17,000 distinct CDR3 sequences, 50% to 55% of them appearing once. The sample taken for sequencing was CD4+ T cells from blood, cultured in vitro. The clonotype comes from a human donor who had recovered from COVID-19. The V call is TRBV28, the J call TRBJ2-3, with 8 bases matching TRBD2. CDR3 nucleotide sequence: TGTGCCAGCAGTCGGGAGGGGAGCACAGATACGCAGTATTTT. Translation gives CASSREGSTDTQYF.